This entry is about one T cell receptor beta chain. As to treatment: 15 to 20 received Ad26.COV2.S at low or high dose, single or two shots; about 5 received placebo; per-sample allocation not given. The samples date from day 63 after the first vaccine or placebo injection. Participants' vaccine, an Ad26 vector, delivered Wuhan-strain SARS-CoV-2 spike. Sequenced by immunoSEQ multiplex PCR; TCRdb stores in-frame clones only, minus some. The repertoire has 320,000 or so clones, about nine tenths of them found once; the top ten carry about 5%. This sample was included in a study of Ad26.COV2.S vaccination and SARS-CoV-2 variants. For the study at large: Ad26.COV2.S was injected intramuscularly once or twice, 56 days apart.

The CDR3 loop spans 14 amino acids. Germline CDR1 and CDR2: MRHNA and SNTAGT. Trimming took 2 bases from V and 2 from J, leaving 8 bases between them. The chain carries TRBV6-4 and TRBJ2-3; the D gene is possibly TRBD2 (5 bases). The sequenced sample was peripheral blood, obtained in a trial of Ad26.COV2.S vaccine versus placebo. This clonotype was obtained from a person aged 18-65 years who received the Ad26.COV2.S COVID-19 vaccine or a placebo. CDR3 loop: CASSDGGPTDTQYF. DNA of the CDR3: TGTGCCAGCAGTGACGGCGGGCCCACAGATACGCAGTATTTT.